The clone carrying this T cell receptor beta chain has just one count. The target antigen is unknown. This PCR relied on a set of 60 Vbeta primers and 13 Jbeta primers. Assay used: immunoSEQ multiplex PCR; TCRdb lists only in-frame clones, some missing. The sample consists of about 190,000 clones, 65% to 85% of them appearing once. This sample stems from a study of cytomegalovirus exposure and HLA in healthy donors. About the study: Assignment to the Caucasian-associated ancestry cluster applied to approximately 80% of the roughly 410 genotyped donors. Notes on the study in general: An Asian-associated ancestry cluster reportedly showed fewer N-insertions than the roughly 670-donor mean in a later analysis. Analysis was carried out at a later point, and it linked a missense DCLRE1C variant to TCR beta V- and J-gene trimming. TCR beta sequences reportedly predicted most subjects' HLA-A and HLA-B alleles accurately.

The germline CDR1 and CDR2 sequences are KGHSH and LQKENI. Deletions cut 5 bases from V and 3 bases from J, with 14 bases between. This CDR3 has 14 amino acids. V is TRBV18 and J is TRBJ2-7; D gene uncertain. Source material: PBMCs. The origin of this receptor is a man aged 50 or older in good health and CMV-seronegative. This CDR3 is CASSGYPSGYEQYF. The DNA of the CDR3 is TGTGCCAGCTCAGGGTACCCGTCGGGCTACGAGCAGTACTTC.